This T cell receptor (beta chain) was sequenced during a study of blood T cell repertoires in COVID-19. For the study at large: Specimens from acute and convalescent COVID-19 originated in the United States, Italy and Spain. The cDNA or gDNA used as material had been derived from T cells, B-cell-depleted T cells, or PBMCs.

Germline V CDR1 and CDR2: SGHVS, FNYEAQ. The CDR3 is 16 amino acids. Trimming took off 7 bases at V and 2 bases at J, with 18 bases between the two ends. Clinical history reported by participants formed the basis on which cohorts were assigned. Resolution of symptoms, clearance, or two negative PCRs was present in recovered Cohort 3 donors. Here immunoSEQ multiplex PCR was the method, and the copy in TCRdb shows in-frame clones only, minus some. The profile covers roughly 240,000 clones, with about 84% appearing a single time and approximately 2.1% taken by the ten largest. This TCR was sampled from a woman between 50 and 59 years old who had recovered from COVID-19. The sequencing sample was made of PBMCs or T cells enriched from blood (not recorded which). The chain links TRBV7-6 to TRBJ2-1; D perhaps matches TRBD2 (6 bases). The CDR3 loop is CASTPGGVVTYNEQFF. DNA of the CDR3: TGTGCCAGCACCCCAGGCGGGGTAGTGACCTACAATGAGCAGTTCTTC.